The 3 T cell receptor beta chains below were found in one sample sequenced in a study of blood T cell repertoires in COVID-19. The assay was immunoSEQ multiplex PCR, and TCRdb's table has in-frame clones only and misses some. The sample consists of roughly 160,000 clones, 82% of them appearing once. The sample consisted of PBMCs or T cells enriched from blood (not recorded which). The receptor source for this set is a man aged 55 to 70 who had recovered from COVID-19.

The CDR3 sequence is CASSPGQGSLSGELFF. The CDR3 coding sequence is TGTGCCAGCAGCCCGGGACAGGGTAGTTTATCCGGGGAGCTGTTTTTT. The chain recombines TRBV7-3 with TRBJ2-2, with 9 nucleotides matching TRBD1. Unmatched junction bases numbered 10, after V lost 5 bases and J lost 6 bases. The CDR3 contains 16 residues. Germline V gene data show CDR1 as SGHTA and CDR2 as FQGTGA.

This clone has a handful of counts. The rearrangement uses TRBV2 and TRBJ2-7, with D possibly matching TRBD2 (6 bases). Germline V gene data show CDR1 as SNHLY and CDR2 as FYNNEI. V was clipped by 7 bases and J by 3 bases, with 10 bases between them. This CDR3 is built from 12 residues. The CDR3 loop reads CASNTGGYEQYF. DNA of the CDR3: TGTGCCAGCAATACCGGGGGCTACGAGCAGTACTTC.

The chain employs TRBV27 and TRBJ1-1; 8 nucleotides agree with TRBD1. The CDR3 sequence is 15 residues long. The V segment lost 5 bases and the J segment 1 base; nucleotides outside the gene matches: 6. Per germline, CDR1 MNHEY and CDR2 SMNVEV (reference sequence). The chain's CDR3 is CASSTWTGPNTEAFF. CDR3 coding DNA: TGTGCCAGCAGTACTTGGACAGGGCCGAACACTGAAGCTTTCTTT.